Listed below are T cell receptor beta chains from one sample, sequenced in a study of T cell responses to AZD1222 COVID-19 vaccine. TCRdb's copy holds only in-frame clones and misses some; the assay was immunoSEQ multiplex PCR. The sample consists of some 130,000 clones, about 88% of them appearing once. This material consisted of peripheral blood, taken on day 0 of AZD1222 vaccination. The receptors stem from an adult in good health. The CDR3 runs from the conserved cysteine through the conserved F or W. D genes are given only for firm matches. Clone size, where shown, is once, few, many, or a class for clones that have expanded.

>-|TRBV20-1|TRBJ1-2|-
TGCAGTGCTAGAGCCGTCGGCTACACCTTC
CSARAVGYTF
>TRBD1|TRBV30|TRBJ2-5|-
TGTGCCTGGAGCGCAGACAGGGGTTCCGAGACCCAGTACTTC
CAWSADRGSETQYF
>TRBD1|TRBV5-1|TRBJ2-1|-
TGCGCCAGCAGCTTGGAGGGACAGAGCTACAATGAGCAGTTCTTC
CASSLEGQSYNEQFF
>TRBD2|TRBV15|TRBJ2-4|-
TGTGCCACCAGCAGAGATAGGACTAGCGGGAAGGTGAACATTCAGTACTTC
CATSRDRTSGKVNIQYF
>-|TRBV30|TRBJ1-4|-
TGTGCCTGGTCAGGGGCCCGCACTGAAAAACTGTTTTTT
CAWSGARTEKLFF
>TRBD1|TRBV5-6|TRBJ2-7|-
TGTGCCAGCAGCTTGGGGACAGGGACCTACGAGCAGTACTTC
CASSLGTGTYEQYF
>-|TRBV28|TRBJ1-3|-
TGTGCCAGCAGTTCTCGAGGGCAGGGGTTCTCTGGAAACACCATATATTTT
CASSSRGQGFSGNTIYF
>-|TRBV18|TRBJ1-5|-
TGTGCCAGCTCACCCGGGGGGAGCAATCAGCCCCAGCATTTT
CASSPGGSNQPQHF
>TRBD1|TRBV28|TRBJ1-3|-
TGTGCCAGCAGTTTTCAGGGGGCGCTAACGGGAAACACCATATATTTT
CASSFQGALTGNTIYF
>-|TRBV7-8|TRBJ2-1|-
TGTGCCAGCAGCCCTGCAGATCCAGGGCAGTTCTTC
CASSPADPGQFF
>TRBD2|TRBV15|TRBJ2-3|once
TGTGCCACCAGCAGAGGGCGTCTAGCGGGAGAAGATACGCAGTATTTT
CATSRGRLAGEDTQYF
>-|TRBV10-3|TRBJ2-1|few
TGTGCCATCAGTGCCGGGGGCGACAGGGCGGGCCTCTCCTACAATGAGCAGTTCTTC
CAISAGGDRAGLSYNEQFF
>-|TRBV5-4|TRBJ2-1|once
TGTGCCAGCAGCCAGGTGCAGGGATACAATGAGCAGTTCTTC
CASSQVQGYNEQFF
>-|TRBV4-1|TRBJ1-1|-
TGCGCCAGCAGCCGTACCAGGGGTGCCACTGAAGCTTTCTTT
CASSRTRGATEAFF
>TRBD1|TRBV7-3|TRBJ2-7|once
TGTGCCAGCAGCCCGAAAGGGACAGACGAGCAGTACTTC
CASSPKGTDEQYF
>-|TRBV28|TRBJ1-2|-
TGTGCCAGCAGTCTCAGGGCCGTAAACTATGGCTACACCTTC
CASSLRAVNYGYTF
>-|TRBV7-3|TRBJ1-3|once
TGTGCCAGCAGCTTAAAGCCCCCCTTTACAGGGCCGGGAAACACCATATATTTT
CASSLKPPFTGPGNTIYF